Following are 32 T cell receptor beta chains from one sample sequenced in a study of blood T cell repertoires in COVID-19. Profiled with immunoSEQ multiplex PCR; TCRdb holds only in-frame clones, not every one. The sample carries about 110,000 clones, roughly four fifths recorded once. Material: peripheral blood. The receptors stem from a woman between 55 and 75 years old with acute or convalescent COVID-19.

J is TRBJ2-1 and V is TRBV28; D is perhaps TRBD1 (6 bases). Trimming shortened V by 5 bases and J by 4 bases, and 12 bases separated the two germline ends. CDR3 length: 14 residues. Germline V gene data show CDR1 as MDHEN and CDR2 as SYDVKM. The DNA for the CDR3 is TGTGCCAGCAGTCCGGAACAGGGATACAATGAGCAGTTCTTC. It translates to CASSPEQGYNEQFF.

The chain is built from TRBV9 and TRBJ2-3; 11 positions match TRBD2. The CDR3 has 17 residues. Germline loops: CDR1 SGDLS, CDR2 YYNGEE. Trimming at V came to 4 bases and at J to 2 bases, leaving 9 bases not matched to a gene. CDR3 sequence: CASSLPRLAGFTDTQYF. CDR3 sequence (DNA): TGTGCCAGCAGCCTTCCTCGACTAGCGGGGTTCACAGATACGCAGTATTTT.

Comment on this clone: This could be a read error, since a much larger clone is one nucleotide away. V is TRBV11-3 and J is TRBJ2-7; 8 bases agree with TRBD1. The germline V gene has CDR1 SGHNT and CDR2 YENEEA. This CDR3 is 14 amino acids long. V was clipped by 5 bases and J by 3 bases; unmatched bases: 6. The CDR3 bases are TGTGCCAGCAGCCCCGGGACAGGAGGCTACGAGCAGTACTTC. Residues: CASSPGTGGYEQYF.

The J gene is TRBJ2-3, the V gene TRBV11-2; the D gene is possibly TRBD2 (5 bases). V was pared by 6 bases and J by 6 bases, with 16 bases between. Germline V gives CDR1 SGHAT, CDR2 FQNNGV. The CDR3 length is 14 residues. The CDR3 spells CASRGADGPDTQYF. Written as DNA, the CDR3 is TGTGCCAGCAGAGGAGCGGACGGGCCCGATACGCAGTATTTT. Using reference TRBV11-2 and TRBJ2-3 for the parts outside the CDR3, the full variable domain is EAGVAQSPRYKIIEKRQSVAFWCNPISGHATLYWYQQILGQGPKLLIQFQNNGVVDDSQLPKDRFSAERLKGVDSTLKIQPAKLEDSAVYLCASRGADGPDTQYFGPGTRLTVL.

V usage is TRBV24-1 and J usage is TRBJ1-6, with 10 bases matching TRBD1. The CDR3 loop spans 16 amino acids. Germline lookup yields CDR1 KGHDR and CDR2 SFDVKD. V lost 4 bases to trimming and J lost 7 bases; unmatched junction nucleotides: 6. CDR3 nucleotide sequence: TGTGCCACCAGTGACGACAGGGGGCGCGGCAATTCACCCCTCCACTTT. It encodes CATSDDRGRGNSPLHF.

This chain links TRBV19 with TRBJ2-7, with D possibly being TRBD1 (5 bases). This CDR3 is 15 amino acids long. CDR1 is LNHDA and CDR2 is SQIVND in the germline V gene (reference sequence). V was pared by 3 bases and J by 1 base, with 13 bases between. The CDR3 nucleotides read TGTGCCAGTAGTATTCGGCAGGGTGGTTCCTACGAGCAGTACTTC. This sequence encodes CASSIRQGGSYEQYF.

The CDR3 DNA reads TGTGCCAGCAGCCACCCTCGGGTGAACTATGGCTACACCTTC. Protein product: CASSHPRVNYGYTF. V usage is TRBV3-1 (or the pseudogene TRBV3-2) and J usage is TRBJ1-2; no clear D gene. This CDR3 comprises 14 residues. Between the trimmed V and J ends, which lost 3 bases and 2 bases, there was a span of 10 bases. The germline gives CDR1 LGHDT, CDR2 YNNKEL (reference sequence).

The chain uses TRBV7-2 and TRBJ1-6; TRBD1 matches at 10 bases. This CDR3 is 13 amino acids long. V lost 8 bases and J lost 9; bases outside the gene matches: 4. From germline, CDR1 is SGHTA and CDR2 FQGNSA. The CDR3 DNA reads as TGTGCCAGCTGCGGGGACAGGGGTTCACCCCTCCACTTT. Protein product: CASCGDRGSPLHF.

The V gene is TRBV5-4, the J gene TRBJ2-3; 8 nucleotides match TRBD1. V shed 4 bases and J 8 bases; nucleotides not matched to a gene: 6. Germline V gene sequence: CDR1 SGHNT, CDR2 YYREEE (reference sequence). The CDR3 has 13 amino acids. In DNA form, the CDR3 reads TGTGCCAGCAGCGCGACAGGGGTCGCTACGCAGTATTTT. It encodes CASSATGVATQYF.

The table lists this clone with a few counts. The chain employs TRBV15 and TRBJ1-4; 9 bases map to TRBD1. This CDR3 contains 14 residues. Germline lookup yields CDR1 LNHNV and CDR2 YYDKDF (reference sequence). V lost 4 bases, J lost 14 bases, and 11 bases stayed unmatched. CDR3 coding DNA: TGTGCCACCAGCATACCACAGGGGGCCGGAAGGCTGTTTTTT. It is translated as CATSIPQGAGRLFF.

V usage is TRBV14 and J usage is TRBJ1-2; TRBD1 matches 7 bases. The V gene's germline CDR1 is SGHDN and CDR2 FVKESK. The CDR3 has 16 residues. The V segment lost 0 bases and the J segment 0 bases; nucleotides outside the gene matches: 4. CDR3 bases: TGTGCCAGCAGCCAAGAGGGACAGCACTCTAACTATGGCTACACCTTC. It specifies CASSQEGQHSNYGYTF. The whole variable domain, filled in from reference TRBV14 and TRBJ1-2, reads EAGVTQFPSHSVIEKGQTVTLRCDPISGHDNLYWYRRVMGKEIKFLLHFVKESKQDESGMPNNRFLAERTGGTYSTLKVQPAELEDSGVYFCASSQEGQHSNYGYTFGSGTRLTVV.

The chain is built from TRBV6-5 and TRBJ2-7; D possibly corresponds to TRBD1 (5 bases). CDR1 and CDR2 (germline): MNHEY, SVGAGI. V was trimmed by 0 bases and J by 4 bases, leaving 10 bases between them. The CDR3 consists of 14 residues. The CDR3 protein is CASSYSSGNYEQYF. CDR3 nucleotide sequence: TGTGCCAGCAGTTACTCGTCAGGGAATTACGAGCAGTACTTC.

The rearrangement uses TRBV28 and TRBJ2-7, with 7 bases aligning to TRBD2. The V segment lost 7 bases and the J segment 3 bases; nucleotides outside the gene matches: 12. The CDR3 covers 15 residues. Germline CDR1 MDHEN, CDR2 SYDVKM. CDR3 region: CASNLGGKGFYEQYF. The CDR3 DNA follows: TGTGCCAGCAACCTGGGGGGGAAGGGCTTCTACGAGCAGTACTTC.

This clone was picked up a small number of times. The gene calls are TRBV18 and TRBJ1-2; D is ambiguous. The V gene's germline CDR1 is KGHSH and CDR2 LQKENI. The length of the CDR3 is 15 residues. The V and J ends lost 0 bases and 10 bases respectively, with 18 bases between them. The CDR3 here is CASSPPADSASYYTF. The DNA of the CDR3 is TGTGCCAGCTCACCACCGGCGGACTCGGCATCCTACTACACCTTC.

CDR3 sequence reads: CASSRGGQATTEAFF. CDR3 in DNA: TGTGCCAGCAGTAGGGGTGGACAGGCGACCACTGAAGCTTTCTTT. V is TRBV6-6 and J is TRBJ1-1, with 7 bases aligning to TRBD1. Germline trimming cut 5 bases from V and 4 bases from J; bases unmatched to any gene: 10. Germline assignment: CDR1 MNHNY and CDR2 SVGAGI (reference sequence). The CDR3 is 15 amino acids.

The chain couples TRBV2 to TRBJ1-5; no clear D. Trimming left V 5 bases short and J 4 bases short, with 18 bases between. Germline values: CDR1 SNHLY, CDR2 FYNNEI. This CDR3 region has 16 residues. In nucleotides, the CDR3 is TGTGCCAGCAGTCCCCAGCAGGTCTATAGGAATCAGCCCCAGCATTTT. It yields the protein CASSPQQVYRNQPQHF.

The rearrangement uses TRBV7-6 and TRBJ1-5, with 7 bases identical to TRBD1. Per germline, CDR1 SGHVS and CDR2 FNYEAQ. CDR3 length: 17 amino acids. J was trimmed by 0 bases and V by 5 bases; bases with no gene match: 10. CDR3 coding DNA: TGTGCCAGCAGCCCAGTGCGGGGACAGAATAGCAATCAGCCCCAGCATTTT. This codes for CASSPVRGQNSNQPQHF. Drawing the rest from reference TRBV7-6 and TRBJ1-5, the complete variable domain is GAGVSQSPRYKVTKRGQDVALRCDPISGHVSLYWYRQALGQGPEFLTYFNYEAQQDKSGLPNDRFSAERPEGSISTLTIQRTEQRDSAMYRCASSPVRGQNSNQPQHFGDGTRLSIL.

The chain combines TRBV2 with TRBJ2-1; TRBD2 is a possible D gene (6 bases). With 3 bases removed from V and 2 bases from J, the gap between germline ends came to 8 bases. The CDR3 spans 14 residues. Germline V lookup: CDR1 SNHLY, CDR2 FYNNEI. CDR3 DNA: TGTGCCAGCAGTGACGGAGGGGCCTACAATGAGCAGTTCTTC. It is translated as CASSDGGAYNEQFF.

The genes are TRBV7-6 and TRBJ1-2; D remains unclear. V was cut by 5 bases and J by 7 bases, with 23 bases left in between. This CDR3 is built from 16 residues. CDR1 is SGHVS, CDR2 FNYEAQ, per germline. The CDR3 region is CASSPSPQVASGGYTF. The CDR3 DNA reads TGTGCCAGCAGCCCCTCTCCCCAGGTAGCGAGTGGTGGCTACACCTTC.

The chain recombines TRBV4-2 with TRBJ1-6, with TRBD1 identical over 8 bases. Trimming removed 5 bases from V and 9 bases from J; junction bases left unmatched: 9. CDR3 length: 15 amino acids. Germline loops: CDR1 LGHNA, CDR2 YNFKEQ. The CDR3 DNA is TGTGCCAGCAGCTTGCGGACAGGGAGAATTTCACCCCTCCACTTT. This gives the protein CASSLRTGRISPLHF.

The chain carries TRBV15 and TRBJ2-5; 9 nucleotides line up with TRBD2. CDR1 is LNHNV, CDR2 YYDKDF, per germline (reference sequence). Trimming at V came to 1 base and at J to 2 bases, leaving 5 bases not matched to a gene. The CDR3 length is 16 residues. CDR3 DNA sequence: TGTGCCACCAGCAGAGCGCGTAGCGGGGGACAAGAGACCCAGTACTTC. Encoded protein: CATSRARSGGQETQYF.

The rearrangement joins TRBV2 to TRBJ1-1; 7 nucleotides agree with TRBD1. Germline V CDR1 and CDR2: SNHLY, FYNNEI. The CDR3 consists of 15 residues. The J segment lost 1 base and the V segment lost 7 bases, leaving 9 bases of the junction unmatched. CDR3 coding DNA: TGTGCCAGCAAGACAGGGTTTACCGCGAACACTGAAGCTTTCTTT. This codes for CASKTGFTANTEAFF.

The V gene is TRBV19, the J gene TRBJ1-5; 8 bases are a match to TRBD1. In germline, CDR1 is LNHDA, CDR2 SQIVND (reference sequence). This CDR3 is built from 16 residues. The V gene end was trimmed by 3 bases and the J gene end by 2 bases; junction bases not matched to a gene: 6. The CDR3 is CASSISDRGGNQPQHF. CDR3 nucleotide sequence: TGTGCCAGTAGTATCTCAGACAGGGGTGGCAATCAGCCCCAGCATTTT.

The J gene is TRBJ1-5, the V gene TRBV28, with 12 bases lining up with TRBD1. The CDR3 consists of 15 residues. J gave up 8 bases and V 5 bases, and 7 bases lay outside the gene matches. The germline V gene has CDR1 MDHEN and CDR2 SYDVKM. CDR3 loop: CASSVPGTGGKPQHF. The CDR3 DNA is TGTGCCAGCAGTGTACCCGGGACAGGGGGCAAGCCCCAGCATTTT.

This clone was picked up one time. The V and J genes are TRBV24-1 and TRBJ2-5; 9 bases match TRBD2. Germline trimming cut 4 bases from V and 3 bases from J; bases unmatched to any gene: 5. Germline loops: CDR1 KGHDR, CDR2 SFDVKD. The CDR3 length is 15 residues. Written as DNA, the CDR3 is TGTGCCACCAGTGAAGGCGGGGGGGCAAAAGAGACCCAGTACTTC. Amino acid sequence: CATSEGGGAKETQYF.

This chain joins TRBV5-8 and TRBJ2-5; D unclear. Germline V gene sequence: CDR1 SGHTS, CDR2 YDEGEE. CDR3 length equals 12 residues. V gave up 4 bases and J gave up 1 base, with 5 bases separating them. CDR3 in DNA: TGTGCCAGCAGCCCCCGCCAAGAGACCCAGTACTTC. Its protein product is CASSPRQETQYF.

The rearrangement links TRBV10-3 to TRBJ2-5; 11 bases match TRBD2. The CDR3 contains 18 residues. The junction had 11 bases not matched to a gene; V was cut back by 5 bases and J by 0 bases. Germline V gene sequence: CDR1 ENHRY, CDR2 SYGVKD. The CDR3 sequence: CAISRRGPSGGYQETQYF. DNA of the CDR3: TGTGCCATCAGTCGTCGGGGCCCTAGCGGGGGGTACCAAGAGACCCAGTACTTC.

The chain recombines TRBV7-2 with TRBJ1-2; 9 bases line up with TRBD1. The ends lost 2 bases at V and 3 bases at J; junction bases unmatched: 4. Germline values: CDR1 SGHTA, CDR2 FQGNSA. This CDR3 is built from 15 residues. Here the CDR3 reads CASSLLQGAYYGYTF. The CDR3 DNA is TGTGCCAGCAGCTTATTACAGGGGGCATACTATGGCTACACCTTC.

The chain joins TRBV2 to TRBJ2-7, with no clear D. Germline assignment: CDR1 SNHLY and CDR2 FYNNEI. V lost 0 bases and J lost 0, with 12 bases in between. This CDR3 contains 16 residues. The CDR3 sequence is CASSEASFGSSYEQYF. CDR3 DNA: TGTGCCAGCAGTGAAGCGTCGTTTGGTAGCTCCTACGAGCAGTACTTC.

The DNA for the CDR3 is TGTGCCAGCTCACCACGGCCTAGGGAAAAACTGTTTTTT. It is translated as CASSPRPREKLFF. The rearrangement joins TRBV18 to TRBJ1-4; D gene ambiguous. CDR3 length equals 13 residues. The V end lost 1 base, the J end lost 8 bases, and 8 bases lay between the germline ends. CDR1 and CDR2 (germline): KGHSH, LQKENI.

The chain combines TRBV6-2 or TRBV6-3 with TRBJ1-5; D remains ambiguous. The CDR3 contains 14 residues. CDR1 and CDR2 (germline): MNHEY, SVGEGT. V gave up 4 bases and J gave up 7 bases, with 14 bases separating them. The CDR3 coding sequence is TGTGCCAGCAGTTCTTTAGTTGCCGGGCAGCCCCAGCATTTT. Translation gives CASSSLVAGQPQHF.

This sequence joins TRBV11-2 and TRBJ2-7; TRBD2 aligns across 11 bases. This CDR3 is built from 15 residues. CDR1 and CDR2 from the germline V gene are SGHAT and FQNNGV. The V segment lost 1 base and the J segment 7 bases; nucleotides outside the gene matches: 6. CDR3 protein: CASSLGYLAGGEQYF. The CDR3, as DNA: TGTGCCAGCAGCTTAGGTTACCTAGCGGGGGGTGAGCAGTACTTC.